One TCR beta chain is described in this entry. This sample is part of a study of OX40 agonist ivuxolimab in advanced cancers. The CDR3 has 13 residues. Germline V CDR1 and CDR2: SGHNT, YENEEA. V was clipped by 6 bases and J by 9 bases; unmatched bases: 7. The repertoire was sequenced with immunoSEQ multiplex PCR; TCRdb's copy has only in-frame clones and lacks some. The sample has about 94,000 clones, more than 75% seen once. The receptor comes from an adult with an advanced solid tumor such as melanoma, head and neck, liver or kidney cancer. The sample here was CD4+ or CD8+ T cells sorted from blood, taken in a trial of the OX40 agonist ivuxolimab. The chain carries TRBV11-3 and TRBJ2-1, with TRBD2 identical over 8 bases. The CDR3 nucleotides read TGTGCCAGCAGGAGCGGGGGTGAGGGTGAGCAGTTCTTC. This codes for CASRSGGEGEQFF. Together with reference TRBV11-3 and TRBJ2-1, the CDR3 gives the full variable domain: EAGVVQSPRYKIIEKKQPVAFWCNPISGHNTLYWYLQNLGQGPELLIRYENEEAVDDSQLPKDRFSAERLKGVDSTLKIQPAELGDSAVYLCASRSGGEGEQFFGPGTRLTVL.